The rows below give T cell receptor beta chains drawn from one sample of a study of blood T cell repertoires in COVID-19. Method: immunoSEQ multiplex PCR; TCRdb's copy keeps in-frame clones and lacks some. The data contain fewer than 300,000 clones, approximately 90% of them singletons. Sequencing input: peripheral blood. The source of these receptors is a woman aged 25-40 years with COVID-19, enrolled during active disease. CDR3s include the opening cysteine and the closing phenylalanine or tryptophan. A D gene is named only where the DNA matches it firmly. Clone size appears in some rows only: once, few, many, or a class for an expanded clone.

TRBJ2-3	.	TRBD2	TRBV5-4	TGTGCCAGCAGCTCTGCCGGGACTAGCCCCGAAGGTACGCAGTATTTT	CASSSAGTSPEGTQYF
TRBJ1-1	many	.	TRBV19	TGTGCCAGTAGTATTGCAAGTAGGAGCGCTGAAGCTTTCTTT	CASSIASRSAEAFF
TRBJ1-5	.	.	TRBV5-5	TGTGCCAGCAGCTTGGGGTTCCAGGGTAGCAATCAGCCCCAGCATTTT	CASSLGFQGSNQPQHF
TRBJ1-1	.	.	TRBV7-2	TGTGCCAGCAGCTTAGGGGGCGCGTTAACCCCTGAAGCTTTCTTT	CASSLGGALTPEAFF
TRBJ2-5	.	TRBD2	TRBV4-1	TGCGCCAGCAGCCAAGCGGGAGCGGGGGTTTCAGAGACCCAGTACTTC	CASSQAGAGVSETQYF
TRBJ1-5	once	TRBD1	TRBV19	TGTGCCAGTAACCACCAGGGGGCATATGGTCAGCCCCAGCATTTT	CASNHQGAYGQPQHF
TRBJ2-7	.	TRBD1	TRBV7-9	TGTGCCAGCAATTCTAGGACAGGGCTCGACGAGCAGTACTTC	CASNSRTGLDEQYF
TRBJ1-3	.	.	TRBV19	TGTGCCAGTAGTCCGACAGGTAGCTCTGGAAACACCATATATTTT	CASSPTGSSGNTIYF
TRBJ2-1	.	.	TRBV27	TGTGCCAGCAGATACGCCGGGACAAAGGGTGAGCAGTTCTTC	CASRYAGTKGEQFF
TRBJ1-3	.	.	TRBV10-3	TGTGCCATCAGTGAGGCCCCTCACAGCTCTGGAAACACCATATATTTT	CAISEAPHSSGNTIYF
TRBJ2-3	.	.	TRBV6-5	TGTGCCAGCCGGGAGTCTGGCACAGATACGCAGTATTTT	CASRESGTDTQYF
TRBJ1-1	.	.	TRBV7-9	TGTGCCAGCAGCCCGCGGGAGTCAGATGAAGCTTTCTTT	CASSPRESDEAFF